This T cell receptor beta chain was obtained from a study of blood T cell repertoires in COVID-19. As for the study in general: Specimens from acute and convalescent COVID-19 originated in the United States, Italy and Spain. In each case, the material was cDNA or gDNA derived from T cells, B-cell-depleted T cells, or PBMCs.

CDR3 size: 11 residues. Germline V gene sequence: CDR1 MNHEY, CDR2 SVGAGI. The V gene lost 7 bases and the J gene lost 6 bases, with 9 bases spanning the gap. In the authors' methods: Reference gene primer amplification gave estimated nucleated cell counts. TCRdb keeps only in-frame clones here, not all; method: immunoSEQ multiplex PCR. That table gives V, J and clone size, and the DNA gave D and trimming. The sample holds about 26,000 clones, more than 65% seen once. The receptor was derived from a human donor in a cohort sampled during active COVID-19. The source material was peripheral blood. The genes are TRBV6-5 and TRBJ1-2; perhaps TRBD1 as D (5 bases). CDR3 nucleotides: TGTGCCAGCACGGGGGGGGATGGCTACACCTTC. It translates to CASTGGDGYTF.